The rows below give T cell receptor beta chains drawn from one sample of a study of early T cells in non-severe SARS-CoV-2 infection. MiXCR was run by TCRdb on the 5' RACE reads, yielding one entry per CDR3 protein. The sample records tens of thousands of distinct CDR3 sequences, roughly a tenth being singletons. The sequenced sample consisted of whole blood. These receptors came from an adult who was a healthcare worker with PCR-confirmed SARS-CoV-2 infection or an uninfected control (not recorded which). CDR3s include the opening cysteine and the closing phenylalanine or tryptophan. Fields, in order: clone size, J gene, D gene, V gene, CDR3 protein, CDR3 DNA. D genes are given only for firm matches. The listing skips clone size in some rows; elsewhere it reads once, few, many or a size class.

size: .
J: TRBJ2-3
D: .
V: TRBV14
CDR3: CASSQDEAPPTDTQYF
DNA: TGTGCCAGCAGCCAAGATGAGGCACCCCCCACAGATACGCAGTATTTT

size: many
J: TRBJ2-7
D: .
V: TRBV12-3/TRBV12-4
CDR3: CASSFGAYEQYF
DNA: TGTGCCAGCAGTTTTGGGGCGTACGAGCAGTACTTC

size: many
J: TRBJ2-2
D: TRBD1
V: TRBV19
CDR3: CASKGQGNTGELFF
DNA: TGTGCCAGTAAGGGACAGGGAAACACCGGGGAGCTGTTTTTT

size: few
J: TRBJ2-6
D: .
V: TRBV19
CDR3: CASSIGQAPGANVLTF
DNA: TGTGCCAGTAGTATTGGGCAGGCCCCTGGGGCCAACGTCCTGACTTTC

size: .
J: TRBJ2-2
D: .
V: TRBV7-3
CDR3: CASRLSVTGELFF
DNA: TGTGCCAGCAGACTCTCGGTCACCGGGGAGCTGTTTTTT

size: many
J: TRBJ1-5
D: .
V: TRBV20-1
CDR3: CSASRVTNQPQHF
DNA: TGCAGTGCTAGTAGGGTAACCAATCAGCCCCAGCATTTT

size: .
J: TRBJ2-2
D: .
V: TRBV7-2
CDR3: CASSPAYWLTGELFF
DNA: TGTGCCAGCAGCCCCGCTTATTGGTTGACCGGGGAGCTGTTTTTT

size: .
J: TRBJ2-7
D: .
V: TRBV5-1
CDR3: CASSPMVSQFYEQYF
DNA: TGCGCCAGCAGCCCCATGGTCTCACAGTTCTACGAGCAGTACTTC

size: .
J: TRBJ1-2
D: .
V: TRBV21-1
CDR3: CASSKGGQLYGYTF
DNA: TGTGCCAGCAGCAAAGGGGGACAGCTTTATGGCTACACCTTC

size: many
J: TRBJ2-7
D: .
V: TRBV4-3
CDR3: CASSQDLGYEQYF
DNA: TGCGCCAGCAGCCAAGATCTCGGATACGAGCAGTACTTC

size: few
J: TRBJ2-1
D: TRBD2
V: TRBV3-1
CDR3: CASSSHPGLDAFF
DNA: TGTGCCAGCAGCTCTCACCCGGGACTAGATGCGTTCTTC